This T cell receptor (beta chain) was identified in a study of OX40 agonist ivuxolimab in advanced cancers. Background for the entire study: Ivuxolimab was a fully human IgG2 agonistic monoclonal antibody targeting the costimulatory receptor OX40 (CD134). Intravenous ivuxolimab was administered to patients every 2 weeks at six dose levels: 0.01, 0.1, 0.3, 1.5, 3 and 10 mg/kg. Among the roughly 52 dose-escalation patients, some 19 had hepatocellular carcinoma, around 15 melanoma, 9 renal cell carcinoma and 9 head and neck cancer. A male proportion of under 85% and a mean age of 60 years, ranging from roughly 20 to 80, were recorded for the dose-escalation cohort. Patients were allowed to have had prior anti-PD-1, anti-PD-L1 or anti-CTLA-4 therapy, and roughly 40% of the dose-escalation patients had previously received checkpoint inhibitors. Partial responses were achieved by three dose-escalation patients, of whom one had hepatocellular carcinoma and two had cutaneous melanoma. The purpose of peripheral TCRbeta sequencing was to test whether ivuxolimab changed TCR sequence diversity and led to clonal T-cell expansion. The paper covers the monotherapy dose-escalation part of the phase I ivuxolimab trial, which included N ≈ 50 patients. General study outcomes and caveats: In partial responders in the 0.1-3.0 mg/kg groups, normalized peripheral clonal expansion was found to be among the lowest, especially among CD8+ T cells. Which antigens the clonally expanded peripheral T cells were specific for was not determined. After ivuxolimab, expanded clones were on average more numerous among CD8+ T cells than among CD4+ T cells. Low levels of normalized T-cell clonal expansion were also seen in some nonresponding patients. Clonal expansion of both CD4+ and CD8+ blood T cells was observed from baseline to week 6 at doses 0.1 to 3.0 mg/kg.

Concerning this clone itself: Its binding antigen is unknown. No much larger clone exists at a distance of one base, and base qualities are not known.

Patients with autoimmune disease history or receiving systemic immunosuppression were excluded from the trial. Peripheral blood for TCR sequencing was drawn from every dose cohort at baseline, at cycle 4 day 1 and at cycle 7 day 1. The samples were taken from a phase I, first-in-human, multicenter, open-label dose-escalation trial of ivuxolimab. Adults with locally advanced or metastatic melanoma, renal cell, hepatocellular, or head and neck squamous cell carcinoma were enrolled in the trial. Before TCR sequencing, CD4+ T cells and CD8+ T cells from peripheral blood were sorted into separate populations. Genomic DNA was isolated from the sorted cells so that the TCRbeta CDR3 region could be sequenced. The immunoSEQ Assay was used for sequencing of TCRbeta CDR3 regions. TCRdb limited this immuneACCESS table to in-frame rearrangements with V and J called. A share of clones is missing; checked studies link under half to unresolved V genes, and the rest is unexplained. The table for this sample lists about 52,000 clones; 90% to 95% of them were counted only once. The ten biggest clones cover 12% of the sample.

V is cut back by 11 bases and J by 4 bases, with 13 bases in the junction unmatched. The CDR1 and CDR2 encoded by the germline V gene are ENHRY and SYGVKD. From the cysteine up to the phenylalanine, the CDR3 has a length of 14 residues. Just CDR3 DNA is preserved here, 42 bases in frame from base 1. This clonotype was obtained from an adult with an advanced solid tumor such as melanoma, head and neck, liver or kidney cancer. This receptor chain uses TRBV10-3 and TRBJ2-7; TRBD2 fits 8 bases in the junction. Sequencing used CD4+ or CD8+ T cells sorted from blood, obtained in a trial of the OX40 agonist ivuxolimab. The CDR3 protein sequence reads: CAFPLTGGEYEQYF. The sequenced DNA is TGTGCCTTCCCTTTAACGGGAGGGGAGTACGAGCAGTACTTC.